Listed below are T cell receptor beta chains from one sample, sequenced in a study of OX40 agonist ivuxolimab in advanced cancers. TCRdb keeps only in-frame clones here, not all; method: immunoSEQ multiplex PCR. In the table there are 65,000 to 95,000 clones, roughly nine tenths of which are singletons. Sequenced material: CD4+ or CD8+ T cells sorted from blood, taken in a trial of the OX40 agonist ivuxolimab. The source is an adult with an advanced solid tumor such as melanoma, head and neck, liver or kidney cancer. Both conserved end residues are trimmed from each CDR3.

TRBJ2-3 TRBV5-5 ASSLPLTDTQY
TRBJ2-4 TRBV5-4 ASSLGGQENIQY
TRBJ2-3 TRBV7-9 ASSFAGLAGDMDTQY
TRBJ2-7 TRBV14 ASSQRTTVRKEQY
TRBJ1-2 TRBV27 ASSRGTGTNYGYT
TRBJ1-5 TRBV7-2 ASSSTGYQYSNQPQH
TRBJ2-1 TRBV11-2 ASSLALAGGGSYNEQF
TRBJ1-2 TRBV7-2 ATNGLYGYT
TRBJ1-5 TRBV9 ASSPRGGDQPQH
TRBJ2-5 TRBV7-9 ASERGYQETQY
- TRBV28 ASRKQFKTGVPEQY
TRBJ1-4 TRBV10-3 AISPGVGKGEKLF
TRBJ2-1 TRBV27 ASSFGDRESNEQF
TRBJ1-1 TRBV2 ASSEGAMNTEAF
TRBJ2-4 TRBV5-3 ARRPGTGTGKNIQY
TRBJ2-7 TRBV7-9 ASSSLGEQY
TRBJ2-2 TRBV18 ASSPPGQGVSGELF
TRBJ2-2 TRBV11-2 ASSVRVANTGELF
TRBJ2-1 TRBV7-2 ASSLFVSNEQF
TRBJ2-5 TRBV7-2 ASSFTGNVRETQY
TRBJ1-1 TRBV2 ASRQTAARTEAF
TRBJ2-2 TRBV6-6 ASSYSILRSTGELF
TRBJ1-4 TRBV19 ASSKRGQEKLF
TRBJ1-4 TRBV5-1 ASSLSGQPPRGEKLF
TRBJ2-7 TRBV2 ASSGQGYEQY
TRBJ1-2 TRBV20-1 SARGRDGYT
TRBJ2-1 TRBV9 ASSVGRTSPSDEQF